The sequence of this T cell receptor beta chain was determined in a study of blood T cell repertoires in COVID-19. The wider study: Collection of acute and convalescent COVID-19 samples took place in the United States, Italy and Spain. Sample material is recorded as cDNA or gDNA derived from T cells, B-cell-depleted T cells, or PBMCs.

Trimming pared 5 bases from V and 1 base from J, leaving 8 bases between. The CDR3 contains 14 residues. Germline CDR1 SGHAT, CDR2 FQNNGV. Method: immunoSEQ multiplex PCR; TCRdb's copy keeps in-frame clones and lacks some. The sample comprises a few hundred thousand clones, approximately 82% of which are singletons, and about 3.2% rests with the top ten. The V call is TRBV11-2, the J call TRBJ2-2, with D hard to call. The sequencing input was peripheral blood. The receptor's source is a woman under 30 with acute or convalescent COVID-19. The CDR3 loop is CASSPYRNTGELFF. The CDR3 DNA reads TGTGCCAGCAGCCCCTACAGGAACACCGGGGAGCTGTTTTTT.